Listed below are T cell receptor beta chains from one sample, sequenced in a study of lymphopenia after photon versus proton radiotherapy. Data came from immunoSEQ multiplex PCR; TCRdb stores just in-frame clones and leaves some out. The table includes 50,000 to 65,000 clones, around 90% detected once. The sample here was peripheral blood, taken from a patient treated with proton-based radiotherapy. Source of these receptors: an elderly man with esophageal cancer. Each CDR3 is given with its conserved first and last residue. A D gene is named only where the DNA matches it firmly. A clone size is listed for some rows: how often the clone was seen (once, few, many), or a class if it is expanded.

clone_size j_call cdr3_length v_call d_call cdr3_aa cdr3_nt
NA TRBJ2-2 13 TRBV11-2 NA CASSFWRTGELFF TGTGCCAGCAGCTTTTGGAGGACCGGGGAGCTGTTTTTT
NA TRBJ2-7 14 TRBV29-1 TRBD1 CSVAGTGSAYEQYF TGCAGCGTTGCTGGGACAGGAAGCGCCTACGAGCAGTACTTC
once TRBJ1-2 14 TRBV18 TRBD1 CASSPGQGENGYTF TGTGCCAGCTCACCCGGACAGGGGGAGAATGGCTACACCTTC
NA TRBJ2-7 15 TRBV11-2 TRBD1 CASSSDRAKLYEQYF TGTGCCAGCAGCTCGGACAGGGCTAAACTCTACGAGCAGTACTTC
NA TRBJ2-2 15 TRBV4-3 NA CASSQEMGFTGELFF TGCGCCAGCAGCCAAGAAATGGGATTCACCGGGGAGCTGTTTTTT
NA TRBJ1-2 17 TRBV7-2 NA CASSLAPDRYQNYGYTF TGTGCCAGCAGCTTAGCCCCGGACAGATACCAAAACTATGGCTACACCTTC
few TRBJ2-1 15 TRBV7-3 TRBD2 CASSSLASGQSEQFF TGTGCCAGCAGTTCCCTCGCTAGCGGCCAATCGGAGCAGTTCTTC
NA TRBJ2-1 15 TRBV6-6 TRBD2 CASSSGLAIYNEQFF TGTGCCAGCAGTTCCGGACTAGCGATCTACAATGAGCAGTTCTTC
few TRBJ2-5 18 TRBV5-6 NA CASREGPPLSSLQETQYF TGTGCCAGCAGGGAGGGACCGCCGTTATCGAGTTTACAAGAGACCCAGTACTTC
NA TRBJ2-5 15 TRBV11-2 TRBD2 CASSLMLAVQETQYF TGTGCCAGCAGCTTAATGCTAGCGGTCCAAGAGACCCAGTACTTC